Listed here is a single TCR beta chain. Its specificity is unknown. This sample stems from a study of CD8 T cells in ankylosing spondylitis. Study findings and constraints: Clones tied to disease were said to be significantly enriched in matched ankylosing spondylitis synovial fluid. Disease-linked clones bore a CD8+ phenotype, appearing relatively rarely in peripheral blood. Prior literature has documented some motif variants in synovial fluid and blood from reactive arthritis. There was a TCR beta motif, made of several highly homologous variants, that appeared characteristic of ankylosing spondylitis blood.

Quantitative molecular-barcoded 5'-RACE generated the TCR beta libraries. TCRdb passed the 5' RACE reads through MiXCR, listing each CDR3 protein once. The sample has about 440,000 distinct CDR3 sequences, about 15% seen once. J lost 4 bases, V lost 4 bases, and 9 bases had no gene match. Germline V lookup: CDR1 SGHVS, CDR2 FQNEAQ. The CDR3 loop spans 15 amino acids. This chain joins TRBV7-8 and TRBJ1-1, with 7 bases fitting TRBD1. Sequencing was performed on blood, either unsorted or a sorted T cell fraction (not recorded which). This sequence originates from a male donor with ankylosing spondylitis. The CDR3 DNA reads as TGTGCCAGCAGCTCCTACCGGGGACAGAGCACTGAAGCTTTCTTT. Protein product: CASSSYRGQSTEAFF.